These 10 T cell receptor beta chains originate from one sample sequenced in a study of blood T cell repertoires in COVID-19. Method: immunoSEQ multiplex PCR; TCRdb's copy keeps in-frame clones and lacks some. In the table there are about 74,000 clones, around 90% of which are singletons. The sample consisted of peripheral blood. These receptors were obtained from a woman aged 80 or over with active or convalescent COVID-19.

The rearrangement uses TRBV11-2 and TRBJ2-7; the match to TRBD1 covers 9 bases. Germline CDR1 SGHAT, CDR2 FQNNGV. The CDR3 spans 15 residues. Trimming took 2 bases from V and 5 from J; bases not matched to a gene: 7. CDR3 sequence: CASSLIWTGVNEQYF. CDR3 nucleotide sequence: TGTGCCAGCAGCTTAATCTGGACAGGGGTGAACGAGCAGTACTTC.

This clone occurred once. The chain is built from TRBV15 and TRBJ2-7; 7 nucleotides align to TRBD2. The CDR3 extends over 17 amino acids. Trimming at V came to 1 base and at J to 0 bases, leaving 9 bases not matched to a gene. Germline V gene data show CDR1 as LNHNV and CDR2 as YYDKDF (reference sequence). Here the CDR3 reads CATSRGWVGGSSYEQYF. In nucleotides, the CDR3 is TGTGCCACCAGCAGAGGCTGGGTGGGGGGGAGCTCCTACGAGCAGTACTTC.

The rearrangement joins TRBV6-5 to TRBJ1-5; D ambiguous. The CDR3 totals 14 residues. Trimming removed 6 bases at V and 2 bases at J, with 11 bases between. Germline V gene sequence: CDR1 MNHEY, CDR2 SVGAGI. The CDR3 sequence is CASSRGAGNQPQHF. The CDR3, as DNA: TGTGCCAGCAGCCGGGGAGCGGGCAATCAGCCCCAGCATTTT.

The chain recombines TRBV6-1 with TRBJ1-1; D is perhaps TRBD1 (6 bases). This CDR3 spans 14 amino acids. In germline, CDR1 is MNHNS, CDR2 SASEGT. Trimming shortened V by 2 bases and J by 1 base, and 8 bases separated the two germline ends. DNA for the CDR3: TGTGCCAGCAGTGAAACACAGGGGAACACTGAAGCTTTCTTT. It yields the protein CASSETQGNTEAFF.

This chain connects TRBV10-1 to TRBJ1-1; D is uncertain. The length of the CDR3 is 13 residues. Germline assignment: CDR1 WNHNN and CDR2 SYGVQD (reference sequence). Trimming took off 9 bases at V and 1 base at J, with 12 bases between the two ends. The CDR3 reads CARTVYSNTEAFF. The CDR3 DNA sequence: TGCGCCAGAACAGTCTACTCGAACACTGAAGCTTTCTTT.

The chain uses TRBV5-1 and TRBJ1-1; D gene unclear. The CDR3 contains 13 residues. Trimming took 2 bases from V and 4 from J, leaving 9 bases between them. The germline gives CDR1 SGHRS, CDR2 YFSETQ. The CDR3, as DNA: TGCGCCAGCAGCTTACGGGGTGGCACTGAAGCTTTCTTT. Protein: CASSLRGGTEAFF.

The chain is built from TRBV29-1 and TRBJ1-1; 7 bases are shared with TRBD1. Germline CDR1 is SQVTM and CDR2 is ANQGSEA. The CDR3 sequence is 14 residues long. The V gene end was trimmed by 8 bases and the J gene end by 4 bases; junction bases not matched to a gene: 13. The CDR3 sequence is CSCKVRGPSTEAFF. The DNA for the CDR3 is TGCAGCTGTAAGGTGAGGGGGCCGAGCACTGAAGCTTTCTTT.

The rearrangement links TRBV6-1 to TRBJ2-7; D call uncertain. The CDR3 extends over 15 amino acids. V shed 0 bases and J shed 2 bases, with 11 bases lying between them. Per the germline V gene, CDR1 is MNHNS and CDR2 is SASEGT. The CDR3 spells CASSEAPSSAYEQYF. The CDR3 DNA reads TGTGCCAGCAGTGAAGCCCCCTCGTCCGCCTACGAGCAGTACTTC.

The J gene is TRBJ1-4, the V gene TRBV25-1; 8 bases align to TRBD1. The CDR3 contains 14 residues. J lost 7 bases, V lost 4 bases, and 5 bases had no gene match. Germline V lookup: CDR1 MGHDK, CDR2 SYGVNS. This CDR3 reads CASSVQGAGEKLFF. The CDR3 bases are TGTGCCAGCAGTGTCCAGGGGGCCGGTGAAAAACTGTTTTTT.

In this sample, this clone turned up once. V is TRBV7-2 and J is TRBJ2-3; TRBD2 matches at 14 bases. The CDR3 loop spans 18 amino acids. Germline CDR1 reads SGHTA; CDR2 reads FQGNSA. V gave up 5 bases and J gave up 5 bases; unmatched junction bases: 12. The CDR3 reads CASSRPGLAGERRDTQYF. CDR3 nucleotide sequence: TGTGCCAGCAGCCGCCCGGGACTAGCGGGAGAAAGGAGAGATACGCAGTATTTT.